The 8 T cell receptor beta chains below come from one sample, sequenced in a study of T cells in Graves' hyperthyroidism and ophthalmopathy. TCR beta CDR3 sequences were amplified from RNA transcripts. During a first-round RT-PCR of the TCR CDR3, the HTBI primer set was used. TCRdb recomputed calls from the multiplex PCR reads with MiXCR, one row per CDR3 protein. The sample records under 300,000 distinct CDR3 sequences, roughly 13% being singletons. Sequencing used blood. The receptors were sampled from a woman between 40 and 50 years old with Graves' hyperthyroidism.

This clonotype was counted at least ten times. The chain links TRBV20-1 to TRBJ1-2; D call uncertain. V was shortened by 4 bases and J by 4 bases, with 7 bases between the two germline ends. The CDR3 runs to 11 residues. CDR1 is DFQATT, CDR2 SNEGSKA, per germline (reference sequence). CDR3 protein: CSATEFYGYTF. The DNA for the CDR3 is TGCAGTGCTACAGAGTTCTATGGCTACACCTTC.

This clonotype was seen many times. J is TRBJ2-1 and V is TRBV27; D is ambiguous. CDR1 is MNHEY, CDR2 SMNVEV, per germline (reference sequence). Trimming took off 3 bases at V and 7 bases at J, with 4 bases between the two ends. The CDR3 has 11 amino acids. The CDR3 is CASSFGNEQFF. As DNA, the CDR3 is TGTGCCAGCAGTTTTGGGAATGAGCAGTTCTTC.

This clonotype was seen repeatedly, ten times or more. J is TRBJ2-3 and V is TRBV7-9; D is ambiguous. Per germline, CDR1 SEHNR and CDR2 FQNEAQ (reference sequence). The V and J ends lost 3 bases and 3 bases respectively, with 13 bases between them. The CDR3 extends over 15 amino acids. This CDR3 reads CASSFRQRNTDTQYF. CDR3 nucleotides: TGTGCCAGCAGCTTCCGTCAGCGTAATACAGATACGCAGTATTTT.

This clonotype was detected ten times or more. This chain joins TRBV20-1 and TRBJ1-2; the D is unclear. Trimming stripped 3 bases from V and 7 bases from J, with 6 bases between. The germline gives CDR1 DFQATT, CDR2 SNEGSKA (reference sequence). The CDR3 contains 10 residues. In nucleotides, the CDR3 is TGCAGTGCTAGGGGTTTTGGCTACACCTTC. This gives the protein CSARGFGYTF.

The table lists this clonotype with a few counts. The gene calls are TRBV20-1 and TRBJ2-2; 8 bases align to TRBD2. CDR3 size: 16 residues. Losses at the gene ends were 5 bases for V and 0 bases for J; bases not matched to a gene: 8. Germline CDR1 DFQATT, CDR2 SNEGSKA (reference sequence). The CDR3 here is CSALHPGLANTGELFF. In DNA form, the CDR3 reads TGCAGTGCTCTCCATCCGGGACTAGCGAACACCGGGGAGCTGTTTTTT.

This clonotype was recorded many times. The J gene is TRBJ1-1, the V gene TRBV7-3, with D uncertain. CDR3 length equals 14 residues. Trimming cost V 5 bases and J 1 base, with 11 bases left between them. Germline V gene sequence: CDR1 SGHTA, CDR2 FQGTGA. CDR3 bases: TGTGCCAGCAGCCTCGGGCCCGGGAACACTGAAGCTTTCTTT. This encodes CASSLGPGNTEAFF.

This chain connects TRBV4-1 to TRBJ2-3; D is undetermined. Trimming left V 3 bases short and J 6 bases short, with 13 bases between. The CDR3 has 14 residues. Germline-derived CDR1 and CDR2 are MGHRA and YSYEKL. The DNA of the CDR3 is TGCGCCAGCAGCCATTACACCGACGCTGATACGCAGTATTTT. Its protein product is CASSHYTDADTQYF.

In its sample, this clonotype was seen many times. V usage is TRBV24-1 and J usage is TRBJ2-5, with D hard to call. Germline V lookup: CDR1 KGHDR, CDR2 SFDVKD. This CDR3 has 14 residues. The V gene lost 3 bases and the J gene lost 2 bases, with 9 bases spanning the gap. The DNA of the CDR3 is TGTGCCACCAGTGATACGGGCCTACAAGAGACCCAGTACTTC. Translation: CATSDTGLQETQYF.